This passage covers 16 T cell receptor beta chains from one sample sequenced in a study of blood T cell repertoires in COVID-19. Libraries were prepared by immunoSEQ multiplex PCR; TCRdb keeps only in-frame clonotypes and omits some of them. Found here are about 280,000 clones, 85% to 90% of them singletons; the top ten hold over 4%. The specimen was PBMCs or T cells enriched from blood (not recorded which). The receptor set was obtained from a woman aged 25-40 years with acute COVID-19.

This clone appeared a single time. The V call is TRBV19, the J call TRBJ1-2; possible D gene TRBD1, 6 bases. Germline assignment: CDR1 LNHDA and CDR2 SQIVND (reference sequence). The CDR3 spans 16 residues. Trimming removed 7 bases from V and 4 bases from J, with 22 bases in between. The CDR3 reads CASILRSGGLGYGYTF. DNA of the CDR3: TGTGCCAGTATCCTCAGATCGGGGGGCCTCGGCTATGGCTACACCTTC.

The genes are TRBV4-1 and TRBJ2-1, with D maybe TRBD2 (5 bases). Germline loops: CDR1 MGHRA, CDR2 YSYEKL. This CDR3 spans 11 amino acids. V gave up 5 bases and J gave up 7 bases, with 6 bases separating them. The CDR3 spells CASSEGNEQFF. DNA for the CDR3: TGCGCCAGCAGCGAGGGAAATGAGCAGTTCTTC.

The chain carries TRBV4-1 and TRBJ1-5; 9 bases match TRBD1. With 4 bases clipped from V and 6 bases from J, the junction kept 7 bases outside the gene matches. This CDR3 comprises 15 residues. CDR1 MGHRA and CDR2 YSYEKL come from the germline V gene. CDR3 residues: CASSRWGQGVQPQHF. DNA for the CDR3: TGCGCCAGCAGCCGTTGGGGACAGGGCGTTCAGCCCCAGCATTTT.

The chain is built from TRBV7-9 and TRBJ1-5; no firm D call. The CDR3 loop spans 14 amino acids. Germline-derived CDR1 and CDR2 are SEHNR and FQNEAQ (reference sequence). With 5 bases removed from V and 4 bases from J, the gap between germline ends came to 12 bases. CDR3 loop: CASSPFDGNQPQHF. The CDR3 DNA sequence: TGTGCCAGCAGCCCCTTCGACGGGAATCAGCCCCAGCATTTT.

This CDR3 is CASSLMRDTDTQYF. CDR3 DNA: TGTGCCAGCAGTTTAATGCGGGACACAGATACGCAGTATTTT. V usage is TRBV27 and J usage is TRBJ2-3; D is perhaps TRBD2 (6 bases). The germline CDR1 and CDR2 sequences are MNHEY and SMNVEV (reference sequence). Trimming stripped 2 bases from V and 2 bases from J, with 8 bases between. This CDR3 contains 14 residues.

This chain connects TRBV7-2 to TRBJ2-3, with D possibly TRBD2 on 5 matching bases. The V end was cut by 2 bases, the J end by 3 bases, with 9 bases between. Germline values: CDR1 SGHTA, CDR2 FQGNSA. The CDR3 length is 14 residues. CDR3 DNA sequence: TGTGCCAGCAGCTTAAGGGAGAGGACAGATACGCAGTATTTT. Its translation is CASSLRERTDTQYF.

This clone came up once. The gene calls are TRBV11-2 and TRBJ2-1; 8 bases fit TRBD2. V lost 5 bases and J lost 8; bases outside the gene matches: 14. The CDR3 has 16 residues. Germline V CDR1 and CDR2: SGHAT, FQNNGV. CDR3 sequence (DNA): TGTGCCAGCAGCCGGTCCGGGACTAGAGTGTTAGATGAGCAGTTCTTC. Translated: CASSRSGTRVLDEQFF.

With regard to this clone: The same CDR3 arises from other DNA sequences in this sample as well. This chain links TRBV5-1 with TRBJ2-7; D unresolved. The V and J ends lost 0 bases and 3 bases respectively, with 7 bases between them. CDR1 SGHRS and CDR2 YFSETQ come from the germline V gene. The CDR3 loop spans 13 amino acids. This chain's CDR3 is CASSLESSYEQYF. CDR3 sequence (DNA): TGCGCCAGCAGCTTGGAGAGTAGCTACGAGCAGTACTTC.

This clone was counted a single time. This rearrangement joins TRBV27 to TRBJ2-1; 11 positions agree with TRBD2. CDR3 size: 15 residues. In germline, CDR1 is MNHEY, CDR2 SMNVEV (reference sequence). Trimming removed 1 base from V and 13 bases from J; junction bases left unmatched: 9. Here the CDR3 DNA reads TGTGCCAGCAGTTTATACGTTAGCGGGGGGGCCTTACAGTTCTTC. Translating gives CASSLYVSGGALQFF.

The genes are TRBV19 and TRBJ2-3; D is possibly TRBD2 (6 bases). This CDR3 has 17 residues. The germline V gene encodes CDR1 LNHDA and CDR2 SQIVND (reference sequence). V was clipped by 6 bases and J by 5 bases, with 24 bases between them. CDR3 amino acids: CASSDIPGTRRGDTQYF. CDR3 nucleotide sequence: TGTGCCAGTAGCGATATACCCGGGACTCGTCGGGGAGATACGCAGTATTTT.

This clone is a singleton in its sample. The DNA for the CDR3 is TGTGCCAGTAGTATGCGGGAGGGCCGCAATGAGCAGTTCTTC. Residues: CASSMREGRNEQFF. This chain connects TRBV19 to TRBJ2-1, with 9 bases fitting TRBD2. The V gene end was trimmed by 3 bases and the J gene end by 6 bases; junction bases not matched to a gene: 3. The CDR3 is made up of 14 amino acids. CDR1 LNHDA and CDR2 SQIVND come from the germline V gene (reference sequence).

The chain joins TRBV18 to TRBJ1-1, with D possibly matching TRBD1 (5 bases). CDR1 and CDR2 from the germline V gene are KGHSH and LQKENI. V was cut by 4 bases and J by 2 bases, with 11 bases left in between. This CDR3 has 14 amino acids. CDR3 sequence: CASSRRDGNTEAFF. The CDR3 bases are TGTGCCAGCTCACGGAGGGACGGAAACACTGAAGCTTTCTTT.

CDR3 sequence (DNA): TGTGCCAGCAGTTACATCCCCGGGACAGGGGAGACTGAAGCTTTCTTT. The encoded protein is CASSYIPGTGETEAFF. The genes are TRBV28 and TRBJ1-1; 10 bases are shared with TRBD1. The junction had 10 bases not matched to a gene; V was cut back by 4 bases and J by 5 bases. The CDR3 has 16 amino acids. Germline CDR1 MDHEN, CDR2 SYDVKM.

This chain uses TRBV19 with TRBJ1-5; D is perhaps TRBD1 (5 bases). CDR1 is LNHDA and CDR2 is SQIVND in the germline V gene (reference sequence). This CDR3 is built from 13 residues. V lost 5 bases and J 4 bases, leaving 9 bases between the germline ends. CDR3 sequence: CASSGRGNQPQHF. CDR3 sequence (DNA): TGTGCCAGTAGTGGGCGGGGGAATCAGCCCCAGCATTTT.

The V gene is TRBV27, the J gene TRBJ1-6; TRBD1 agrees at 10 bases. Germline CDR1 MNHEY, CDR2 SMNVEV (reference sequence). The CDR3 sequence is 14 residues long. V was clipped by 6 bases and J by 8 bases; unmatched bases: 4. CDR3 loop: CASRRTGGDSPLHF. CDR3 DNA: TGTGCCAGCAGGCGGACAGGGGGGGATTCACCCCTCCACTTT.

The chain has TRBV5-1 and TRBJ2-1, with 9 positions matching TRBD2. V lost 3 bases and J lost 4; bases outside the gene matches: 5. CDR1 and CDR2 from the germline V gene are SGHRS and YFSETQ. This CDR3 comprises 15 residues. The CDR3 protein is CASSWTSENYNEQFF. DNA of the CDR3: TGCGCCAGCAGCTGGACTAGCGAAAATTACAATGAGCAGTTCTTC.